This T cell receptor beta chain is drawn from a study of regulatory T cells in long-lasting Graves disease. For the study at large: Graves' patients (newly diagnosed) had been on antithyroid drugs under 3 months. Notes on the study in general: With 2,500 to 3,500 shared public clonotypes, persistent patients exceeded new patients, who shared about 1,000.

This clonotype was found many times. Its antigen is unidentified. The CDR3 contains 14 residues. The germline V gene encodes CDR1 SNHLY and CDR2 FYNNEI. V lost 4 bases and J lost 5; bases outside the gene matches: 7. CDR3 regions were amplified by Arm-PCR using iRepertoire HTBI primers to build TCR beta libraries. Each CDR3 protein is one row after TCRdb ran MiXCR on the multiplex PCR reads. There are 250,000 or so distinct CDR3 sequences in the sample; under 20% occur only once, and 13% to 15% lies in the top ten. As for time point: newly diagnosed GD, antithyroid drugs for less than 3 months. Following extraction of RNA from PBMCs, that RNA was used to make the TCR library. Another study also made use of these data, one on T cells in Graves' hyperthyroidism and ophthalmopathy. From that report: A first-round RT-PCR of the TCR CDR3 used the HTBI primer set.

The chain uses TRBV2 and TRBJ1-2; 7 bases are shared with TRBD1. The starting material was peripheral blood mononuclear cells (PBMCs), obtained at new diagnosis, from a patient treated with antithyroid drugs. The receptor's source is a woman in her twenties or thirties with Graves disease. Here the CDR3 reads CASSGQGQVYGYTF. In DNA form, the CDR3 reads TGTGCCAGCAGTGGACAGGGCCAAGTGTATGGCTACACCTTC. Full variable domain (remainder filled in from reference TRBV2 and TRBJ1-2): EPEVTQTPSHQVTQMGQEVILRCVPISNHLYFYWYRQILGQKVEFLVSFYNNEISEKSEIFDDQFSVERPDGSNFTLKIRSTKLEDSAMYFCASSGQGQVYGYTFGSGTRLTVV.